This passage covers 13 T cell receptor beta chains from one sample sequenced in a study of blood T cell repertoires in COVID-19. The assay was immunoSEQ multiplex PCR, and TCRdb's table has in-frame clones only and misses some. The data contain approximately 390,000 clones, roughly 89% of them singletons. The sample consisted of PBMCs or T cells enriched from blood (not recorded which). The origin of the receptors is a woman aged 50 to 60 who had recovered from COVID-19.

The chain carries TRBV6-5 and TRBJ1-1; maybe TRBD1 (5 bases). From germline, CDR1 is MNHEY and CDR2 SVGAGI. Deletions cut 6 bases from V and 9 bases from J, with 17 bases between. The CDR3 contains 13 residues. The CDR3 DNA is TGTGCCAGCAGGGGACGGAGGGAGTCAAAAGCTTTCTTT. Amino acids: CASRGRRESKAFF.

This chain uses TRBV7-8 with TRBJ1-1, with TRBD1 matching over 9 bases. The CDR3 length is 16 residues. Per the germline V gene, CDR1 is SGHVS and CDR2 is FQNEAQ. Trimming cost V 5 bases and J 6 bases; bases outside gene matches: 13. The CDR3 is CASSKIPIGTGSEAFF. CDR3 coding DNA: TGTGCCAGCAGCAAAATACCTATTGGGACAGGGTCTGAAGCTTTCTTT. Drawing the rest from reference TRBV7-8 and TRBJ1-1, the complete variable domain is GAGVSQSPRYKVAKRGQDVALRCDPISGHVSLFWYQQALGQGPEFLTYFQNEAQLDKSGLPSDRFFAERPEGSVSTLKIQRTQQEDSAVYLCASSKIPIGTGSEAFFGQGTRLTVV.

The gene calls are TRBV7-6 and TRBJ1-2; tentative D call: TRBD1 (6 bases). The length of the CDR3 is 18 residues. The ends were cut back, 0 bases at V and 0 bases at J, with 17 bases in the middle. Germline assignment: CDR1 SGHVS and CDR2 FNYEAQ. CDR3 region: CASSLARGGAVANYGYTF. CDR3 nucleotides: TGTGCCAGCAGCTTAGCGCGGGGGGGGGCAGTAGCTAACTATGGCTACACCTTC.

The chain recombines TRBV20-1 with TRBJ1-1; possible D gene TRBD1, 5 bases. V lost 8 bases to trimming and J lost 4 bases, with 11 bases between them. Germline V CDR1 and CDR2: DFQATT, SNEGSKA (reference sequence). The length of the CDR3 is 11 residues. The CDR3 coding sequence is TGCAGTACACCAAGGGGCACTGAAGCTTTCTTT. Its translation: CSTPRGTEAFF.

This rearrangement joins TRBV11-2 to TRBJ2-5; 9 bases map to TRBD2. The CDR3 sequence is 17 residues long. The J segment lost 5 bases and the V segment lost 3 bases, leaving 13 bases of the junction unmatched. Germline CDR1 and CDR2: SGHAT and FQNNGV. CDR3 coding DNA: TGTGCCAGCAGCTTCTTGACTAGCGGCAAGGCCCTGGAGACCCAGTACTTC. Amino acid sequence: CASSFLTSGKALETQYF.

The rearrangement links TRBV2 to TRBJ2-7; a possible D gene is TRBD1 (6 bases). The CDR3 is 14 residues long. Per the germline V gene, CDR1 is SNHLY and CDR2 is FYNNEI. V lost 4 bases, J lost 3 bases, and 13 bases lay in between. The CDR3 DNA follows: TGTGCCAGCAGTGGAAAAGGGGGAAACTACGAGCAGTACTTC. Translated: CASSGKGGNYEQYF.

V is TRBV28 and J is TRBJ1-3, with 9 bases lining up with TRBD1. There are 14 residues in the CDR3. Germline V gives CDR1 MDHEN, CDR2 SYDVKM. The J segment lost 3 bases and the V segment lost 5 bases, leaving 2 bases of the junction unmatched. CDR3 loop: CASSTGGVGNTIYF. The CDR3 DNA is TGTGCCAGCAGTACAGGGGGCGTTGGAAACACCATATATTTT.

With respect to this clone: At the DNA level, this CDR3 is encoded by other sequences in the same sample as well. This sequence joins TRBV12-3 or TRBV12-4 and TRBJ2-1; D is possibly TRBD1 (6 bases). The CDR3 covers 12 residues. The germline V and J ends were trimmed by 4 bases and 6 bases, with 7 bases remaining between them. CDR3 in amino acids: CASSSRGNEQFF. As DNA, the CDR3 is TGTGCCAGCAGTTCCAGGGGCAATGAGCAGTTCTTC.

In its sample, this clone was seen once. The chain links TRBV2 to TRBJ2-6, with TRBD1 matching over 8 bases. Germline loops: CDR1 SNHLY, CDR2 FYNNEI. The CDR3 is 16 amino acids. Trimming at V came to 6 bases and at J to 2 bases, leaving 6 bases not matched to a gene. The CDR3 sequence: CASRGRGQPGANVLTF. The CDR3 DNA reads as TGTGCCAGCAGAGGCAGGGGGCAGCCTGGGGCCAACGTCCTGACTTTC.

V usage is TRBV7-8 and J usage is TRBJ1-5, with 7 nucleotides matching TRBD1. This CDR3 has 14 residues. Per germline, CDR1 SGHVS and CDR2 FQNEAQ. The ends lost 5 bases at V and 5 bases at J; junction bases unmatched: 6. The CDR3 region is CASSETGLDQPQHF. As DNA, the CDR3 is TGTGCCAGCAGCGAGACAGGGTTGGATCAGCCCCAGCATTTT.

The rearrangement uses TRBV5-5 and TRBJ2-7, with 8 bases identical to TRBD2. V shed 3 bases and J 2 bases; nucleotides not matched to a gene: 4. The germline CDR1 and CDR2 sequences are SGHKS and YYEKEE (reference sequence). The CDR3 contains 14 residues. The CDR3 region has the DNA TGTGCCAGCAGCTGGGGTAGCGGGGCCTACGAGCAGTACTTC. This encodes CASSWGSGAYEQYF.

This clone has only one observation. The CDR3 DNA sequence: TGTGCCAGCAGCTTGGACAGGGAGGTGGAGACCCAGTACTTC. Its translation: CASSLDREVETQYF. The J gene is TRBJ2-5, the V gene TRBV7-9, with 8 bases fitting TRBD1. Germline-derived CDR1 and CDR2 are SEHNR and FQNEAQ (reference sequence). V trimming: 3 bases; J trimming: 5 bases; junction bases outside the gene matches: 5. The CDR3 loop spans 14 amino acids. Full variable domain (rest looked up from reference TRBV7-9 and TRBJ2-5): DTGVSQNPRHKITKRGQNVTFRCDPISEHNRLYWYRQTLGQGPEFLTYFQNEAQLEKSRLLSDRFSAERPKGSFSTLEIQRTEQGDSAMYLCASSLDREVETQYFGPGTRLLVL.

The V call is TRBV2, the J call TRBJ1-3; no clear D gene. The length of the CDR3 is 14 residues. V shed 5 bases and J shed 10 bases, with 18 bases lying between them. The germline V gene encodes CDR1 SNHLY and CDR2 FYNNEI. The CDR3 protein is CASSTSGSLGTIYF. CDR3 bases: TGTGCCAGCAGTACTTCCGGGAGTCTAGGGACCATATATTTT. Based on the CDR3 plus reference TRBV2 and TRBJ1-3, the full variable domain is EPEVTQTPSHQVTQMGQEVILRCVPISNHLYFYWYRQILGQKVEFLVSFYNNEISEKSEIFDDQFSVERPDGSNFTLKIRSTKLEDSAMYFCASSTSGSLGTIYFGEGSWLTVV.